The 24 T cell receptor beta chains below all came from one sample that was sequenced in a study of cytomegalovirus exposure and HLA in healthy donors. The primer mix had 60 Vbeta and 13 Jbeta primers. Profiled with immunoSEQ multiplex PCR; TCRdb holds only in-frame clones, not every one. In the table there are over 150,000 clones, roughly four fifths of which are singletons. Sequencing used PBMCs. Receptors originate from a young man in good health and CMV-seronegative.

This rearrangement joins TRBV27 to TRBJ1-2; TRBD1 might be the D (5 bases). Trimming shortened V by 6 bases and J by 8 bases, and 13 bases separated the two germline ends. The CDR3 runs 12 residues. In germline, CDR1 is MNHEY, CDR2 SMNVEV (reference sequence). The CDR3 DNA sequence: TGTGCCAGCAGGGACAAAATTGGCGGCTACACCTTC. Amino acids: CASRDKIGGYTF.

The chain combines TRBV2 with TRBJ2-7; 11 nucleotides line up with TRBD2. The CDR3 has 15 residues. CDR1 and CDR2 from the germline V gene are SNHLY and FYNNEI. With 8 bases clipped from V and 2 bases from J, the junction kept 8 bases outside the gene matches. The CDR3 reads CASGTTSGNPYEQYF. The CDR3 nucleotides read TGTGCCAGCGGGACGACTAGCGGGAATCCCTACGAGCAGTACTTC.

The chain couples TRBV5-6 to TRBJ2-5; perhaps TRBD1 as D (6 bases). Germline CDR1 reads SGHDT; CDR2 reads YYEEEE. The CDR3 consists of 13 residues. V lost 4 bases to trimming and J lost 9 bases, with 16 bases between them. This CDR3 is CASSRVEKGAQYF. CDR3 nucleotide sequence: TGTGCCAGCAGCAGGGTAGAGAAGGGGGCCCAGTACTTC.

The J gene is TRBJ2-3, the V gene TRBV9; 7 bases map to TRBD2. V trimming: 4 bases; J trimming: 3 bases; junction bases outside the gene matches: 14. The CDR3 has 17 residues. The germline gives CDR1 SGDLS, CDR2 YYNGEE. The chain's CDR3 is CASSPGWGGPGTDTQYF. As DNA, the CDR3 is TGTGCCAGCAGCCCCGGCTGGGGAGGGCCGGGAACAGATACGCAGTATTTT.

The chain carries TRBV7-6 and TRBJ2-7; D is perhaps TRBD1 (5 bases). CDR1 is SGHVS and CDR2 is FNYEAQ in the germline V gene. The CDR3 sequence is 13 residues long. V was shortened by 1 base and J by 7 bases, with 11 bases between the two germline ends. The CDR3 sequence is CASSLGMRQEQYF. Here the CDR3 DNA reads TGTGCCAGCAGCTTAGGGATGCGACAGGAGCAGTACTTC.

The chain employs TRBV9 and TRBJ2-1, with D perhaps matching TRBD2 (6 bases). This CDR3 has 17 amino acids. Trimming cost V 2 bases and J 1 base, with 16 bases left between them. Germline assignment: CDR1 SGDLS and CDR2 YYNGEE. The CDR3 region is CASSVSGGAVSYNEQFF. CDR3 DNA sequence: TGTGCCAGCAGCGTGTCAGGCGGGGCCGTTTCCTACAATGAGCAGTTCTTC.

This clone came up a few times. This chain uses TRBV6-5 with TRBJ1-2; TRBD1 is a possible D gene (5 bases). There are 14 residues in the CDR3. Trimming pared 10 bases from V and 1 base from J, leaving 16 bases between. The germline CDR1 and CDR2 sequences are MNHEY and SVGAGI. CDR3 DNA: TGTGCCACGGAGAAGGCAGGGCGTAACTATGGCTACACCTTC. Translated, it gives CATEKAGRNYGYTF.

This clone appeared once. This sequence joins TRBV11-3 and TRBJ2-5, with 11 nucleotides matching TRBD2. V shed 8 bases, J shed 5 bases, and the junction held 19 bases outside the gene matches. This CDR3 has 18 amino acids. The germline V gene encodes CDR1 SGHNT and CDR2 YENEEA. The CDR3 loop reads CASRGIAGGATGQETQYF. In nucleotides, the CDR3 is TGTGCCAGCCGCGGGATAGCGGGAGGGGCCACGGGACAGGAGACCCAGTACTTC.

The V and J genes are TRBV6-6 and TRBJ2-3; TRBD2 might be the D (5 bases). Germline V gene sequence: CDR1 MNHNY, CDR2 SVGAGI (reference sequence). The V end lost 2 bases, the J end lost 2 bases, and 8 bases lay between the germline ends. This CDR3 has 14 residues. CDR3 in amino acids: CASSYQDFTDTQYF. The DNA for the CDR3 is TGTGCCAGCAGTTACCAGGACTTCACAGATACGCAGTATTTT.

The J gene is TRBJ2-5, the V gene TRBV5-6, with D maybe TRBD2 (6 bases). The V and J ends lost 0 bases and 5 bases respectively, with 20 bases between them. The germline V gene has CDR1 SGHDT and CDR2 YYEEEE. CDR3 size: 17 residues. The CDR3 loop is CASSLGGGPQGMETQYF. The CDR3 region has the DNA TGTGCCAGCAGCTTGGGTGGAGGGCCCCAGGGTATGGAGACCCAGTACTTC.

This rearrangement joins TRBV7-2 to TRBJ2-1; perhaps TRBD2 as D (6 bases). Germline V CDR1 and CDR2: SGHTA, FQGNSA. The CDR3 totals 16 residues. The V and J ends lost 1 base and 7 bases respectively, with 17 bases between them. This CDR3 is CASSLGRGGSGNEQFF. Here the CDR3 DNA reads TGTGCCAGCAGCTTAGGTAGGGGAGGTTCAGGGAATGAGCAGTTCTTC.

The chain joins TRBV28 to TRBJ2-5; no definite D call. Judging by the DNA end, TRBJ2-7 fits better; the J call may be wrong. Germline CDR1 and CDR2: MDHEN and SYDVKM. The CDR3 consists of 11 residues. The CDR3 sequence is CASSSPYEQYF. The DNA for the CDR3 is TGTGCCAGCAGTTCCCCCTACGAGCAGTACTTC.

Remarks on this clone: A junction end diverges from the germline sequence, so it may reflect a read error. The chain joins TRBV13 to TRBJ1-2; TRBD1 agrees at 8 bases. Looked up from germline, CDR1 is PRHDT and CDR2 is FYEKMQ (reference sequence). The CDR3 is 13 amino acids. The DNA of the CDR3 is TGTGCCAGCAGCCAGGGGGCAAACTATGGCCACACCTTC. Translated, it gives CASSQGANYGHTF. The whole variable domain, remainder taken from reference TRBV13 and TRBJ1-2, is AAGVIQSPRHLIKEKRETATLKCYPIPRHDTVYWYQQGPGQDPQFLISFYEKMQSDKGSIPDRFSAQQFSDYHSELNMSSLELGDSALYFCASSQGANYGHTFGSGTRLTVV.

The chain's CDR3 is CASHLQRGGPDEQFF. The DNA of the CDR3 is TGTGCCAGCCACCTCCAGCGGGGGGGCCCGGATGAGCAGTTCTTC. This sequence joins TRBV27 and TRBJ2-1, with 10 bases that match TRBD2. The J segment lost 8 bases and the V segment lost 8 bases, leaving 12 bases of the junction unmatched. From germline, CDR1 is MNHEY and CDR2 SMNVEV (reference sequence). CDR3 length: 15 residues.

The chain employs TRBV19 and TRBJ1-6; maybe TRBD1 (6 bases). Trimming took off 3 bases at V and 7 bases at J, with 7 bases between the two ends. Germline CDR1 is LNHDA and CDR2 is SQIVND (reference sequence). The CDR3 spans 13 residues. The CDR3 loop reads CASSITGNSPLHF. For the CDR3, the DNA is TGTGCCAGTAGTATCACAGGGAATTCACCCCTCCACTTT.

The chain couples TRBV4-1 to TRBJ2-1; 10 bases agree with TRBD2. From germline, CDR1 is MGHRA and CDR2 YSYEKL. CDR3 length equals 18 residues. J gave up 3 bases and V 0 bases, and 8 bases lay outside the gene matches. CDR3 loop: CASSQEGTSGTNYNEQFF. As DNA, the CDR3 is TGCGCCAGCAGCCAAGAGGGTACTAGCGGGACCAACTACAATGAGCAGTTCTTC.

A few counts support this clone. Other DNA sequences in the same sample also yield this CDR3. The chain employs TRBV19 and TRBJ2-7, with 10 bases identical to TRBD1. Germline V gene lookup returns CDR1 LNHDA and CDR2 SQIVND (reference sequence). V shed 4 bases, J shed 4 bases, and the junction held 1 base outside the gene matches. This CDR3 comprises 13 residues. The CDR3 here is CASSRGQGYEQYF. CDR3 in DNA: TGTGCCAGTAGTAGGGGACAGGGGTACGAGCAGTACTTC.

As regards this clone: Other DNA sequences in the same sample also yield this CDR3. The chain joins TRBV9 to TRBJ1-3, with D possibly matching TRBD1 (5 bases). V lost 0 bases, J lost 5 bases, and 12 bases lay in between. Germline values: CDR1 SGDLS, CDR2 YYNGEE. The CDR3 consists of 15 residues. CDR3 protein: CASSVAAGLRNTIYF. CDR3 bases: TGTGCCAGCAGCGTAGCGGCAGGGCTTCGAAACACCATATATTTT.

The chain joins TRBV6-6 to TRBJ2-7; 7 bases agree with TRBD1. Germline values: CDR1 MNHNY, CDR2 SVGAGI (reference sequence). Unmatched junction bases numbered 2, after V lost 4 bases and J lost 2 bases. This CDR3 has 13 amino acids. CDR3 DNA: TGTGCCAGCAGTTCCGACAGGGCCTACGAGCAGTACTTC. Residues: CASSSDRAYEQYF.

This clone was seen more than once but under ten times. The chain joins TRBV6-1 to TRBJ2-7, with 9 bases aligning to TRBD1. Germline V gene lookup returns CDR1 MNHNS and CDR2 SASEGT. CDR3 length: 15 amino acids. The ends lost 1 base at V and 4 bases at J; junction bases unmatched: 5. The CDR3 spells CASSEEGQGRYEQYF. CDR3 nucleotides: TGTGCCAGCAGTGAAGAGGGACAGGGTAGGTACGAGCAGTACTTC.

This clone was seen once. The chain has TRBV7-9 and TRBJ2-1, with 13 nucleotides matching TRBD2. Germline lookup yields CDR1 SEHNR and CDR2 FQNEAQ (reference sequence). J was trimmed by 8 bases and V by 6 bases; bases with no gene match: 13. The CDR3 runs 17 residues. Written as DNA, the CDR3 is TGTGCCAGCAGACGGACTAGCGGGAGTATTGGGCATTATGAGCAGTTCTTC. This gives the protein CASRRTSGSIGHYEQFF. Full variable domain (missing parts from reference TRBV7-9 and TRBJ2-1): DTGVSQNPRHKITKRGQNVTFRCDPISEHNRLYWYRQTLGQGPEFLTYFQNEAQLEKSRLLSDRFSAERPKGSFSTLEIQRTEQGDSAMYLCASRRTSGSIGHYEQFFGPGTRLTVL.

The chain uses TRBV6-6 and TRBJ2-3; 9 nucleotides match TRBD1. Germline assignment: CDR1 MNHNY and CDR2 SVGAGI (reference sequence). The CDR3 extends over 15 amino acids. V lost 5 bases to trimming and J lost 0 bases; unmatched junction nucleotides: 3. CDR3 sequence: CASSLGQGSTDTQYF. The CDR3 region has the DNA TGTGCCAGCAGTCTCGGACAGGGGAGCACAGATACGCAGTATTTT.

The rearrangement joins TRBV6-5 to TRBJ2-4; D is possibly TRBD2 (6 bases). Germline CDR1 reads MNHEY; CDR2 reads SVGAGI. This CDR3 spans 15 amino acids. The germline V and J ends were trimmed by 2 bases and 0 bases, with 8 bases remaining between them. The chain's CDR3 is CASSYVGLAKNIQYF. DNA of the CDR3: TGTGCCAGCAGTTACGTGGGACTAGCCAAAAACATTCAGTACTTC.

The table lists this clone with a few counts. The chain recombines TRBV6-5 with TRBJ1-2; D is undetermined. Trimming cost V 5 bases and J 4 bases, with 11 bases left between them. The germline V gene has CDR1 MNHEY and CDR2 SVGAGI. This CDR3 region has 13 residues. The CDR3 reads CASSETPLYGYTF. As DNA, the CDR3 is TGTGCCAGCAGTGAGACTCCGCTCTATGGCTACACCTTC.